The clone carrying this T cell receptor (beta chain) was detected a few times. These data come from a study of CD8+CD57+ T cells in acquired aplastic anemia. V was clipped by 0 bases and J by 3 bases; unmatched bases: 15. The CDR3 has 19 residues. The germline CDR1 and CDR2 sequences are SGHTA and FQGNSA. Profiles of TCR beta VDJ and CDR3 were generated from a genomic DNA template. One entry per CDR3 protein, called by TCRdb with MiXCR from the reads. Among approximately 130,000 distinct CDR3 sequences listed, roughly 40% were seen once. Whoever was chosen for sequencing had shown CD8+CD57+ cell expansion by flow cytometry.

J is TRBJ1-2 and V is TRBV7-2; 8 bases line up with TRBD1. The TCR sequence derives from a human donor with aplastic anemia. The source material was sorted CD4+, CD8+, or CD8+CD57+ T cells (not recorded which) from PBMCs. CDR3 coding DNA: TGTGCCAGCAGCTTAGCAAGGCCCCGGGCGATGACAGGGGACTATGGCTACACCTTC. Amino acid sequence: CASSLARPRAMTGDYGYTF.